This T cell receptor beta chain was identified in a study of liver allograft versus peripheral blood T cells. Study in general: Comparative analysis was performed on T cell receptor repertoires from transplanted livers and from recipients' peripheral blood. Whole-study findings and limits: It was reported that the T cell receptor repertoires found inside liver allografts differed from those that were detected in peripheral blood.

CDR3 length equals 17 residues. V lost 2 bases to trimming and J lost 4 bases; unmatched junction nucleotides: 13. From germline, CDR1 is MNHEY and CDR2 SVGEGT. TCRdb independently ran MiXCR on the reads; one entry per CDR3 protein. The sample consists of about 8,000 distinct CDR3 sequences, 15% to 20% of them appearing once. This clonotype is medium-sized within its sample. Its antigen is still unknown. This sequence was found in a human patient who had a liver transplant. Some of these T cells may belong to the graft donor. The chain carries TRBV6-2 or TRBV6-3 and TRBJ2-5, with 7 bases fitting TRBD2. CDR3 nucleotide sequence: TGTGCCAGCAGTTACCCAAAATGGGGCGGGAGCAGAGAGACCCAGTACTTC. It specifies CASSYPKWGGSRETQYF.